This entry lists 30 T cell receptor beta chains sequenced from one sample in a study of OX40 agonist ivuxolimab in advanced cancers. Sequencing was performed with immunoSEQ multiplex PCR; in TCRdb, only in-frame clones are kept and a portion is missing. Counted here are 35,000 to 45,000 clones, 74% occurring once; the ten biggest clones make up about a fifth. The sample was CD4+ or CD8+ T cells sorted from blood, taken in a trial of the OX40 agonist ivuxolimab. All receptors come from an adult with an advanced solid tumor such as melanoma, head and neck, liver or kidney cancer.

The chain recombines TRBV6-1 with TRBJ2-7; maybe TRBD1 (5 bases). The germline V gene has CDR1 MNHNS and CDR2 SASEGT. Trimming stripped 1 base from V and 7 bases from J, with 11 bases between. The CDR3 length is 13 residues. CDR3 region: CASSEGGRDEQYF. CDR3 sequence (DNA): TGTGCCAGCAGTGAAGGAGGCAGGGATGAGCAGTACTTC.

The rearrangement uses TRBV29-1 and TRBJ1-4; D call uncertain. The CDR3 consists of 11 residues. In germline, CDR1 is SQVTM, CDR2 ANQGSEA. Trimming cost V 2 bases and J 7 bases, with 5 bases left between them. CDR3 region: CSVERSEKLFF. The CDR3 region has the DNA TGCAGCGTTGAAAGGAGTGAAAAACTGTTTTTT.

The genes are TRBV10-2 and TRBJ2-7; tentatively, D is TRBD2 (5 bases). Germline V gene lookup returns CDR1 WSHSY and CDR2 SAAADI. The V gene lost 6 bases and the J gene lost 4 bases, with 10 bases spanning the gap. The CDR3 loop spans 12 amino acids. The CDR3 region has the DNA TGCGCCAGCAGGGGAGACAAATACGAGCAGTACGTC. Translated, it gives CASRGDKYEQYV.

The CDR3, as DNA: TGTGCCAGCAGCTTATTGTACAGGGGCACAGATACGCAGTATTTT. It is translated as CASSLLYRGTDTQYF. This rearrangement joins TRBV7-8 to TRBJ2-3; a possible D gene is TRBD1 (6 bases). V was pared by 2 bases and J by 1 base, with 10 bases between. The CDR3 has 15 residues. Per germline, CDR1 SGHVS and CDR2 FQNEAQ.

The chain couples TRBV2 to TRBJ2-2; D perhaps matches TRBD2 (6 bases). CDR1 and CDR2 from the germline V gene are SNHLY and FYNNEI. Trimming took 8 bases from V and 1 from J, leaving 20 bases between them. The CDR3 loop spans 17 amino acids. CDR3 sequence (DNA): TGTGCCAGCGAGTTAGGGTGGGGCGGGGTGAACACCGGGGAGCTGTTTTTT. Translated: CASELGWGGVNTGELFF.

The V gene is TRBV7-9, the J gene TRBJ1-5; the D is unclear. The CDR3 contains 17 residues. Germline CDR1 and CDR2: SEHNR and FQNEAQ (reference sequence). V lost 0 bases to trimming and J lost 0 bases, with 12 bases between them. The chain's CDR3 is CASSLALSQDSNQPQHF. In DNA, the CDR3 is TGTGCCAGCAGCTTAGCGTTATCCCAGGATAGCAATCAGCCCCAGCATTTT.

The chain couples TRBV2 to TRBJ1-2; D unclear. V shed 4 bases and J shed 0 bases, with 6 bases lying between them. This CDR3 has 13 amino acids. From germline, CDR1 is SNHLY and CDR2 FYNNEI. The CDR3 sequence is CASSAGTNYGYTF. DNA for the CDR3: TGTGCCAGCAGTGCCGGGACTAACTATGGCTACACCTTC.

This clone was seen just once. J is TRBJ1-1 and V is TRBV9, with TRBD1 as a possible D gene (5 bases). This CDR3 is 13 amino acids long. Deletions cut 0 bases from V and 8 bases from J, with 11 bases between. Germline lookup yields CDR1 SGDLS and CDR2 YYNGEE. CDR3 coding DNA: TGTGCCAGCAGCGTAGGAGCGACAGCCGAAGCTTTCTTT. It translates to CASSVGATAEAFF.

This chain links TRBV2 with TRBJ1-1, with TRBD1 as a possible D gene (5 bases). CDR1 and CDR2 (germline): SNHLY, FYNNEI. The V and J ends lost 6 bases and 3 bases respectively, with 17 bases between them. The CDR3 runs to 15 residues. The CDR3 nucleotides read TGTGCCAGCAGCACCGAGGGGTTCAAGGACACTGAAGCTTTCTTT. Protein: CASSTEGFKDTEAFF. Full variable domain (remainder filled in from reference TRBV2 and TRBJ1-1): EPEVTQTPSHQVTQMGQEVILRCVPISNHLYFYWYRQILGQKVEFLVSFYNNEISEKSEIFDDQFSVERPDGSNFTLKIRSTKLEDSAMYFCASSTEGFKDTEAFFGQGTRLTVV.

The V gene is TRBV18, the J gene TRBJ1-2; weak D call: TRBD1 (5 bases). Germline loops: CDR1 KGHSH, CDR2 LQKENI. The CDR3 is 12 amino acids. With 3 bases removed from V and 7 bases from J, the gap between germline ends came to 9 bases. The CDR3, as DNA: TGTGCCAGCTCACCGGACGGGGCTGGCTACACCTTC. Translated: CASSPDGAGYTF.

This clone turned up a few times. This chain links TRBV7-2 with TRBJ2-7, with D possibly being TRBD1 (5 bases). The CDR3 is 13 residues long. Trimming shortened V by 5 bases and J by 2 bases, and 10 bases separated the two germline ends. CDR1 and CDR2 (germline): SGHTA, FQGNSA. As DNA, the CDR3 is TGTGCCAGCAGCCCCGACAGTACCTACGAGCAGTACTTC. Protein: CASSPDSTYEQYF. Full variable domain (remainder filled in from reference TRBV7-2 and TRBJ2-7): GAGVSQSPSNKVTEKGKDVELRCDPISGHTALYWYRQSLGQGLEFLIYFQGNSAPDKSGLPSDRFSAERTGGSVSTLTIQRTQQEDSAVYLCASSPDSTYEQYFGPGTRLTVT.

The CDR3 coding sequence is TGTGCCTGGAGTGGAACACTCCGTAATTCACCCCTCCACTTT. It is translated as CAWSGTLRNSPLHF. This chain connects TRBV30 to TRBJ1-6, with D hard to call. The CDR3 covers 14 residues. The V gene lost 1 base and the J gene lost 6 bases, with 10 bases spanning the gap. Germline V CDR1 and CDR2: GTSNPN, SVGIG (reference sequence).

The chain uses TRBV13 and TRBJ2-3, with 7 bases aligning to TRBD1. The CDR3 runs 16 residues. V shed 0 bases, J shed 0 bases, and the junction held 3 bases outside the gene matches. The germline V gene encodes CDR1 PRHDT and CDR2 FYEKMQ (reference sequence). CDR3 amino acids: CASSLGTGLSTDTQYF. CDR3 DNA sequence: TGTGCCAGCAGCTTAGGGACAGGGCTTAGCACAGATACGCAGTATTTT.

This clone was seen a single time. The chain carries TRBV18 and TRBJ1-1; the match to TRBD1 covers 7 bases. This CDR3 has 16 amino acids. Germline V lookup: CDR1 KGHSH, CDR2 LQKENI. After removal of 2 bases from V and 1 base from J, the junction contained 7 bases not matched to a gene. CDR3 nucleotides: TGTGCCAGCTCACCATACCCGACAGGGTCGAACACTGAAGCTTTCTTT. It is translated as CASSPYPTGSNTEAFF.

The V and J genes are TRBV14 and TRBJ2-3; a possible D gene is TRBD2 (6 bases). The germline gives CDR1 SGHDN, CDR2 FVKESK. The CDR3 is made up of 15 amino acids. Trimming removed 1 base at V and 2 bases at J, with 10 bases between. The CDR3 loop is CASSQAGEATDTQYF. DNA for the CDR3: TGTGCCAGCAGCCAAGCGGGGGAGGCCACAGATACGCAGTATTTT.

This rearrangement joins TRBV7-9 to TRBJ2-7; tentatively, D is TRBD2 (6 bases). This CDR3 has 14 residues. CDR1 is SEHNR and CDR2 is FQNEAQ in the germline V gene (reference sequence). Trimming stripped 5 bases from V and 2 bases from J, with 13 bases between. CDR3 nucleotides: TGTGCCAGCAGCCCCTACGGGAGTGCCTACGAGCAGTACGTC. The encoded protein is CASSPYGSAYEQYV.

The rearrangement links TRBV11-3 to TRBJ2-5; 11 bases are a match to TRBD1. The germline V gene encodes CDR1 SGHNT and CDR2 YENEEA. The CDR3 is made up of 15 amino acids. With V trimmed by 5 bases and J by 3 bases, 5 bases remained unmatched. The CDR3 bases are TGTGCCAGCAGCCCGGGGACAGGGGGGAAAGAGACCCAGTACTTC. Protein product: CASSPGTGGKETQYF. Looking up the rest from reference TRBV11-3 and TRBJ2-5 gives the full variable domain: EAGVVQSPRYKIIEKKQPVAFWCNPISGHNTLYWYLQNLGQGPELLIRYENEEAVDDSQLPKDRFSAERLKGVDSTLKIQPAELGDSAVYLCASSPGTGGKETQYFGPGTRLLVL.

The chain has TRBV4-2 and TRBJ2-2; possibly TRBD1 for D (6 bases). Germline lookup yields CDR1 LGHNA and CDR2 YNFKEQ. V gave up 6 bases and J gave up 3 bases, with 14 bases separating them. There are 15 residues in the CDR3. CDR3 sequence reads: CASRRTGTDTGELFF. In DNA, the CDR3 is TGTGCCAGCAGGAGAACAGGGACGGACACCGGGGAGCTGTTTTTT.

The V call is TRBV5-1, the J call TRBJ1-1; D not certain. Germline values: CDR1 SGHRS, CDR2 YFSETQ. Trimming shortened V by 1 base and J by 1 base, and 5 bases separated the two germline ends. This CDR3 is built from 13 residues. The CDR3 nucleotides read TGCGCCAGCAGCTTGACTGGGAACACTGAAGCTTTCTTT. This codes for CASSLTGNTEAFF.

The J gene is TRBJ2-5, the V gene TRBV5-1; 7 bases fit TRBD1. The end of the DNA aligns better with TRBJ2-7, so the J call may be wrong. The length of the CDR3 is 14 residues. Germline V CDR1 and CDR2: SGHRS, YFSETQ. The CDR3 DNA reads TGCGCCAGCAGGGACTCCGGGACAGTCTACGAGCAGTACTTC. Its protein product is CASRDSGTVYEQYF.

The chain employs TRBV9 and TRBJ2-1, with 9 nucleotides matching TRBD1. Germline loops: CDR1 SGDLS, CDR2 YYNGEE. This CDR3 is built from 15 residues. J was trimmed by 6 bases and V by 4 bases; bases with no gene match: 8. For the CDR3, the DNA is TGTGCCAGCAGCCCACTGAGGACAGGGGTCAATGAGCAGTTCTTC. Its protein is CASSPLRTGVNEQFF.

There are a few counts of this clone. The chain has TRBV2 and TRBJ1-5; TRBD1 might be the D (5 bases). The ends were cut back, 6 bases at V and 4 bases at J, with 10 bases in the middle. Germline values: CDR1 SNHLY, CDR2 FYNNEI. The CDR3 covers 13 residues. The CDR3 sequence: CASSAGQNQPQHF. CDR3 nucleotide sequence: TGTGCCAGCAGCGCGGGGCAGAATCAGCCCCAGCATTTT.

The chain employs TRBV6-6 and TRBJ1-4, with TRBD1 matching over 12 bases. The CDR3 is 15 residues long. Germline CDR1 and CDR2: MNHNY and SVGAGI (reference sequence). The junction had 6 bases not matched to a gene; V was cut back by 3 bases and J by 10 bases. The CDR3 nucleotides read TGTGCCAGCAGTTATAGGGGGACAGGGGGCCCAAAACTGTTTTTT. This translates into CASSYRGTGGPKLFF.

CDR3 in DNA: TGTGCCAGTAGTATAACTCAATACTCCTACAATGAGCAGTTCTTC. Amino acids: CASSITQYSYNEQFF. The chain is built from TRBV19 and TRBJ2-1; D not resolved. V lost 2 bases, J lost 0 bases, and 8 bases lay in between. The CDR3 extends over 15 amino acids. Looked up from germline, CDR1 is LNHDA and CDR2 is SQIVND (reference sequence).

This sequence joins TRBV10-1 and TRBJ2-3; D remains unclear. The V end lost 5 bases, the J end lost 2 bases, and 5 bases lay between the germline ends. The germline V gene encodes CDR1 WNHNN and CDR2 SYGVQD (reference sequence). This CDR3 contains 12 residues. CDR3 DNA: TGCGCCAGCAGTAGGGCCACAGATACGCAGTATTTT. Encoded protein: CASSRATDTQYF.

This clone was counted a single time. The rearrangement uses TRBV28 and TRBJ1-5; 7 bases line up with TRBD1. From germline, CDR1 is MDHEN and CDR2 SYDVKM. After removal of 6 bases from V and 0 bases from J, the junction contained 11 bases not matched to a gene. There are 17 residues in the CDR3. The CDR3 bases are TGTGCCAGCAGCTTTTCGGACAGGACTACTAGCAATCAGCCCCAGCATTTT. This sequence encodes CASSFSDRTTSNQPQHF. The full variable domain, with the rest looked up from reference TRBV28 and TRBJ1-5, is DVKVTQSSRYLVKRTGEKVFLECVQDMDHENMFWYRQDPGLGLRLIYFSYDVKMKEKGDIPEGYSVSREKKERFSLILESASTNQTSMYLCASSFSDRTTSNQPQHFGDGTRLSIL.

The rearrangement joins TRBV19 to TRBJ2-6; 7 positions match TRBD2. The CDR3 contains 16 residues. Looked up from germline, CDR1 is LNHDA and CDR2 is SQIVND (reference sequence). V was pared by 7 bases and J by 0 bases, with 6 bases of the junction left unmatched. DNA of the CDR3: TGTGCCAGTATGGGGAGGGGAAACTCTGGGGCCAACGTCCTGACTTTC. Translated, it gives CASMGRGNSGANVLTF.

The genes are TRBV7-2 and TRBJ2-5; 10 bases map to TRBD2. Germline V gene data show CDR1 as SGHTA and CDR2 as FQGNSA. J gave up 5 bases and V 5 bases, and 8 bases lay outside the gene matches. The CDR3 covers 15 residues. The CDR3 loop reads CASSPLAGVWETQYF. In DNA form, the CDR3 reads TGTGCCAGCAGCCCGCTAGCGGGGGTTTGGGAGACCCAGTACTTC. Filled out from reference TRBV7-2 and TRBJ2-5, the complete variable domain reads GAGVSQSPSNKVTEKGKDVELRCDPISGHTALYWYRQSLGQGLEFLIYFQGNSAPDKSGLPSDRFSAERTGGSVSTLTIQRTQQEDSAVYLCASSPLAGVWETQYFGPGTRLLVL.

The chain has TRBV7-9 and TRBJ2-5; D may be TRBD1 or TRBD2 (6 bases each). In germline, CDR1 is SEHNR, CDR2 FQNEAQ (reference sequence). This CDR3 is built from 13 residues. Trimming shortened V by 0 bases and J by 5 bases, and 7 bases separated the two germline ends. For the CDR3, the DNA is TGTGCCAGCAGCTTAGCCGGGGGCGAGACCCAGTACTTC. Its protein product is CASSLAGGETQYF.

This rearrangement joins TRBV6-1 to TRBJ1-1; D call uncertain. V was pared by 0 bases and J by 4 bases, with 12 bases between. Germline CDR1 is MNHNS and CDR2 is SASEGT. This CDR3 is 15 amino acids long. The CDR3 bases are TGTGCCAGCAGTGAAGCCGCGGTGGTTGGCACTGAAGCTTTCTTT. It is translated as CASSEAAVVGTEAFF.